This T cell receptor (beta chain) is from a study of Graves' ophthalmopathy and Graves' hyperthyroidism (dated by TCRdb to the late 2010s). With respect to the entire study: Hyperthyroidism was defined as stable when no progression to ophthalmopathy occurred within 18 months of follow-up. The study used TCR beta repertoire signatures to distinguish Graves' ophthalmopathy from Graves' hyperthyroidism and to predict progression to ophthalmopathy. In total, approximately 140 blood samples were TCR-sequenced: around 42 ophthalmopathy, under 85 hyperthyroidism and roughly 17 hyperthyroidism-to-ophthalmopathy patients. A discovery set of 100 patients (about 45 ophthalmopathy, 55 to 65 stable hyperthyroidism) was enrolled to explore V-J signatures distinguishing ophthalmopathy from hyperthyroidism. For independent validation, a separate cohort was made up of 18 hyperthyroidism patients plus 17 patients who later progressed from hyperthyroidism to ophthalmopathy. In roughly six hyperthyroidism patients, the T-cell repertoires found in thyroid tissue were compared with those found in blood. Once sampling was done, hyperthyroidism patients were given methimazole at a starting dose of 30 mg daily, while ophthalmopathy patients were given high-dose intravenous methylprednisolone. On the study overall, not on this receptor specifically: No statistical method was used to predetermine the sample size, and group allocation was not hidden from the investigators. Most of the expanded thyroid clonotypes with a frequency above 0.001 were also detected in blood, and it was suggested that the thyroid immune response may be reflected by blood repertoires. In validation, the model predicted ophthalmopathy progression with about 71% sensitivity and less than 80% specificity; more than ten predicted patients were CT-confirmed with GO in a median of approximately 6.5 months. In cross-validation, the 13-signature model distinguished ophthalmopathy from stable hyperthyroidism with about 87% sensitivity and around 82% specificity, and in the test set the corresponding values were about 80% and 75%.

Taken from the germline V gene (reference sequence), the CDR1 and CDR2 loops are LNHDA and SQIVND. From its cysteine to its phenylalanine, the CDR3 spans 14 amino acids. Here the CDR3 DNA is all that survives: 42 bases in frame from base 1. The germline ends are 15 bases apart after V is trimmed by 5 bases and J by 4 bases. Hyperthyroidism patients were newly diagnosed, with disease duration under 2 months, and aged 18 to 65 years. Patients were excluded if they had other autoimmune diseases, uncontrolled infections, pregnancy or lactation. Clinical symptoms, serum thyroxine, TRAb, thyroid ultrasound and orbital computed tomography formed the basis of the diagnosis. Total RNA was extracted with Trizol reagent and quality-checked on an Agilent 2100 Bioanalyzer. TCR beta CDR3 regions were amplified from RNA transcripts for repertoire sequencing. A first-round RT-PCR used HTBI primers with the Qiagen OneStep RT-PCR kit, followed by a second-round multiplex PCR, size selection and purification. Libraries were sequenced paired-end with 100 bp reads on an Illumina HiSeq2000. On the authors' methods: SOAPnuke was used to process the reads, removing any read that contained adapters or uncalled bases, had a mean Phred below 15, or lacked an exact match to the constant primer or identifier. COPE v1.2.5 was used to merge high-quality paired reads. Each unique nucleotide sequence was defined as a clonotype, and clonotypes were aligned to IMGT TRB V, D and J references with MiTCR v1.1. Analysis was restricted to V-J combinations with a frequency above 0.0001, which covered 99.2% of repertoires. For each V-J combination, a TCR clonal expansion and chaos score was defined as F50 clonal expansion divided by the chaos observed in the TCRdist matrix. Welch's t-statistics and random forest were used to reduce the features to about 14 V-J combinations, which were then used as input to a naive Bayes classifier. The Morisita-Horn index was used to measure how similar the thyroid and blood repertoires were. TCRdb reran the public reads through fastp at Q25 and MiXCR, keeping productive beta chains. Identical CDR3 protein sequences are pooled into one entry, listed with their most common genes and DNA. These V and J calls derive from TCRdb rather than the authors' analysis. For this sample there are over a million distinct CDR3 sequences; roughly 35% appear just once. Around 10% of the sample comes from the top ten.

Note on this clonotype: The antigen it binds to is not known. Within one base of it there is no much larger clone, and no base qualities were kept.

The V and J genes are TRBV19 and TRBJ2-7, and TRBD1 may be the D gene, going by 5 matching bases. Specimen: peripheral blood or thyroid tissue (not recorded which). The source is an adult man with Graves' hyperthyroidism. The bases read TGTGCCAGTAGTGTGAACGGGCAGGGTTACGAGCAGTACTTC. This sequence encodes CASSVNGQGYEQYF.